This is a list of T cell receptor beta chains from one sample in a study of blood T cell repertoires in COVID-19. The repertoire was sequenced with immunoSEQ multiplex PCR; TCRdb's copy has only in-frame clones and lacks some. The sample includes fewer than 85,000 clones, around 85% seen only once; the top ten take approximately 4.8%. Sample: peripheral blood. These receptors all come from a man older than 75 with acute or convalescent COVID-19. Each CDR3 is given without its conserved first and last residue. Fields, in order: V gene, J gene, CDR3 protein.

v_call: TRBV5-1
j_call: TRBJ1-6
cdr3_aa: ASSLEGIGNSPLH

v_call: TRBV4-3
j_call: TRBJ1-5
cdr3_aa: ASSQEFAGGQPQH

v_call: TRBV10-3
j_call: TRBJ2-1
cdr3_aa: AISPGTSGGFGGYNEQF

v_call: TRBV5-1
j_call: TRBJ1-5
cdr3_aa: ASSLGLNQPQH

v_call: TRBV5-4
j_call: TRBJ1-4
cdr3_aa: ASSLKSGNYEKLF

v_call: TRBV28
j_call: TRBJ2-2
cdr3_aa: ASSHGPTGVDTGELF

v_call: TRBV28
j_call: TRBJ1-2
cdr3_aa: ASSDRVIGGYT

v_call: TRBV10-3
j_call: TRBJ2-6
cdr3_aa: AISEPAGANVLT

v_call: TRBV28
j_call: TRBJ2-5
cdr3_aa: ASRIAGGYQETQY

v_call: TRBV7-8
j_call: TRBJ1-1
cdr3_aa: ASSLNRGDTEAF

v_call: TRBV7-3
j_call: TRBJ2-3
cdr3_aa: ASSLGLAGGPTDTQY

v_call: TRBV11-3
j_call: TRBJ2-7
cdr3_aa: ASGDRSSYEQY

v_call: TRBV7-3
j_call: TRBJ2-1
cdr3_aa: ASHEQGSSYNEQF

v_call: TRBV10-2
j_call: TRBJ2-3
cdr3_aa: ASRDRESGDTQY

v_call: TRBV7-8
j_call: TRBJ1-2
cdr3_aa: ASSLGREDGYT

v_call: TRBV27
j_call: TRBJ2-1
cdr3_aa: ASSLLAGEGEQF

v_call: TRBV19
j_call: TRBJ1-5
cdr3_aa: ASSIAGRGVGQPQH

v_call: TRBV28
j_call: TRBJ2-7
cdr3_aa: ASSLMGARWEQY

v_call: TRBV28
j_call: TRBJ2-7
cdr3_aa: ASSTPGGAYEQY